This T cell receptor (beta chain) was observed in a study of beta chain features in type 1 diabetes. Study-wide background: Age and gender were similar between patients and healthy donors, as were cell yields.

This clone appeared a few times. The antigen remains unidentified. The sequenced template was cDNA made from the entire isolated RNA. Naive, central memory and regulatory T cell samples averaged around 3.9 million reads. Using immunoSEQ multiplex PCR, the repertoire was profiled, and TCRdb retains in-frame clones only, with some absent. Of about 130,000 clones listed, 7% to 10% were seen once; the top ten hold around 0.68%. Study results and caveats: Shortening that was moderate but significant affected the TCRB CDR3s of Type 1 diabetes patients in all four CD4+ subsets. Fewer junction insertions and more nucleotide deletions appeared in type 1 diabetes patients.

J gave up 3 bases and V 4 bases, and 6 bases lay outside the gene matches. The length of the CDR3 is 15 residues. Germline-derived CDR1 and CDR2 are LNHNV and YYDKDF (reference sequence). The receptor was derived from a man between 18 and 35 years old in good health. Input material: central memory CD4+ T cells from blood. The V and J genes are TRBV15 and TRBJ1-5; TRBD1 matches at 7 bases. The CDR3 DNA follows: TGTGCCACCAGCATAGCCGACAGGGTCAATCAGCCCCAGCATTTT. Protein product: CATSIADRVNQPQHF. The whole variable domain, filled in from reference TRBV15 and TRBJ1-5, reads DAMVIQNPRYQVTQFGKPVTLSCSQTLNHNVMYWYQQKSSQAPKLLFHYYDKDFNNEADTPDNFQSRRPNTSFCFLDIRSPGLGDTAMYLCATSIADRVNQPQHFGDGTRLSIL.